This TCR beta chain was obtained from a study of blood T cell repertoires in COVID-19 (dated by TCRdb to about 2020). Regarding the research as a whole: Samples covering the acute and convalescent phases of COVID-19 were provided by collaborators in the United States, Italy and Spain. The material from the prospective study consisted of cDNA or gDNA derived from T cells, B-cell-depleted T cells, or PBMCs. Deeply sampled blood TCRbeta repertoires from subjects exposed to, actively infected with, or recovered from COVID-19 were included in the dataset. The repertoires were released in a freely available public database meant as a resource for research on the immune response to SARS-CoV-2. The samples were drawn from two sources: the first 160 participants of the ongoing ImmuneRACE study, and 1,000 to 1,500 subjects contributed by 6 global collaborators. A de-identified subject ID, COVID-19 status, age in years and sex were almost always included in the sample metadata. Where available, HLA class I and class II types were obtained from metadata supplied by the sample provider rather than from assay-based typing. Study-wide conclusions, independent of this receptor: How much clinical and demographic metadata was included differed by source and by participant, and the metadata was provided uncurated.

The CDR3 contains 11 residues, cysteine and phenylalanine counted. The only DNA kept is the CDR3, 33 bases in frame from the first base. The collaborating institutions used their own protocols to collect whole blood in K2EDTA tubes. For TCRbeta analysis, collaborators shipped samples as frozen whole blood, isolated PBMCs, or DNA extracted from either of those sample types. TCRbeta CDR3 regions were amplified from genomic DNA using the immunoSEQ Assay, a bias-controlled multiplex PCR. In the source study's methods: The number of nucleated cells in each sample was estimated from the amplification of reference gene primers within the assay. Sequence reads were collapsed and filtered to measure the absolute abundance of every unique TCRbeta CDR3 rearrangement. For each sample, productive Simpson clonality was calculated as the square root of Simpson's diversity index across productive rearrangements. TCRdb holds this immuneACCESS table with in-frame rearrangements only. Some clones are missing; in checked studies, unresolved V genes explain under half, and the rest has no known cause. V and J calls plus clone size are reproduced from that table; the DNA served to infer D and trimming. Present in this sample are 250,000 or so clones, approximately 89% of which were seen just once. The ten largest clones capture over 8% of the sample.

In regard to this clone: The target of this receptor is not known. Base qualities are not recorded, but no much larger clone differs from it by a single base.

This TCR came from a man aged 35 to 55 with active or convalescent COVID-19. The sample was peripheral blood. Recombination linked TRBV21-1 to TRBJ2-5; the D segment call TRBD2 is taken from the table without a DNA check. TRBV21-1 is termed a pseudogene. The DNA is TGTGCCAGCAGCACCCGGGAGACCCAGTACTTC. It specifies CASSTRETQYF.